The clone carrying this T cell receptor beta chain has a count of ten or more. Its antigen is still unknown. This sample is drawn from a study of T-cell memory formation after mild COVID-19. The study, taken as a whole, reports: Balance between CD4 and CD8 was seen in clones contracting day 15 to 85, and a CD4+ lean was seen in later expanders.

From the 5' RACE reads, TCRdb called clonotypes with MiXCR, one entry per CDR3 protein. The sample holds some 310,000 distinct CDR3 sequences, roughly 19% seen once. The specimen sequenced was PBMCs or a T cell subset sorted from them (not recorded which). This receptor was taken from a man aged 18 to 30 who had mild COVID-19 (a few samples of this study predate the infection). Cell type and time point are not known.

The CDR3 spells CASSQVDRYSTDTQYF. CDR3 in DNA: TGTGCCAGCAGCCAAGTGGACAGGTATAGCACAGATACGCAGTATTTT. The chain has TRBV5-6 and TRBJ2-3, with 7 bases aligning to TRBD1. Looked up from germline, CDR1 is SGHDT and CDR2 is YYEEEE. The CDR3 contains 16 residues. V gave up 4 bases and J gave up 0 bases; unmatched junction bases: 8.